The rows below give T cell receptor beta chains drawn from one sample of a study of cytomegalovirus exposure and HLA in healthy donors. This table comes from immunoSEQ multiplex PCR, and its TCRdb copy is limited to in-frame clones, with some not included. The repertoire holds 100,000 to 120,000 clones, with 90% to 96% as singletons. The sequenced sample was PBMCs. These receptors all stem from a woman between 18 and 29 years old in good health and CMV-seronegative. Both conserved end residues are part of each CDR3. Each record gives: J gene, D gene, V gene, CDR3 DNA, CDR3 protein. The D gene is left open where the match is weak.

>TRBJ1-3|TRBD1|TRBV4-3
TGCGCCAGCAGCAAGGGGACAGCACAAAGCTCTGGAAACACCATATATTTT
CASSKGTAQSSGNTIYF
>TRBJ1-2|TRBD1|TRBV4-3
TGCGCCAGCAGCCATGACGGACAGGCCAACTATGGCTACACCTTC
CASSHDGQANYGYTF
>TRBJ1-1|-|TRBV28
TGTGCCAGCAGTCACCGGTGGGCTTTCTTT
CASSHRWAFF
>TRBJ2-3|TRBD1|TRBV7-8
TGTGCCAGCAGCTCCCCCGATCGGGACAGGGGACAAGATACGCAGTATTTT
CASSSPDRDRGQDTQYF
>TRBJ2-7|-|TRBV18
TGTGCCAGCTCACCAGAAAGGGGCCGGTACGAGCAGTACTTC
CASSPERGRYEQYF
>TRBJ1-3|-|TRBV7-9
TGTGCCAGCAGCTTCGGCCAGGGGAATTGGAAACGTGAAAACACCATATATTTT
CASSFGQGNWKRENTIYF
>TRBJ2-5|-|TRBV4-1
TGCGCCAGCAGCCAAGGCAGGGGCCCTGGAGAGACCCAGTACTTC
CASSQGRGPGETQYF
>TRBJ1-2|-|TRBV2
TGTGCCGGAACACAGGGTGCGGGTAACTTGTATGGCTACACCTTC
CAGTQGAGNLYGYTF
>TRBJ1-1|TRBD1|TRBV5-4
TGTGCCAGCAGCTTCCCCGGGACAGGGTACACTGAAGCTTTCTTT
CASSFPGTGYTEAFF
>TRBJ1-1|-|TRBV5-1
TGCGCCAGCAGCTTGGTCACCCCCAACGGTAACACTGAAGCTTTCTTT
CASSLVTPNGNTEAFF
>TRBJ1-3|TRBD1|TRBV28
TGTGCCAGCCAAACCGGGACAGCGAACACCATATATTTT
CASQTGTANTIYF
>TRBJ2-1|TRBD2|TRBV4-3
TGCGCCAGCAGCCTCAGCGGGGGGCGCATCAATGAGCAGTTCTTC
CASSLSGGRINEQFF
>TRBJ2-4|TRBD2|TRBV30
TGTGCCTGGAGTGTTAGCGGGGGGGCCCTAAACATTCAGTACTTC
CAWSVSGGALNIQYF
>TRBJ1-2|TRBD1|TRBV5-1
TGCGCCAGCAGCTTGGCCTCGTACAGGGGGGATGGCTACACCTTC
CASSLASYRGDGYTF
>TRBJ1-2|TRBD1|TRBV19
TGTGCCAGTAGTCCTTGGGACAGGGGAGAATATGGCTACACCTTC
CASSPWDRGEYGYTF
>TRBJ1-1|TRBD1|TRBV27
TGTGCCAGCAGTTTAGCAGGGGGAACTGAAGCTTTCTTT
CASSLAGGTEAFF
>TRBJ1-5|TRBD1|TRBV6-1
TGTGCCAGCAGATGGGACAGTCCTAATCAGCCCCAGCATTTT
CASRWDSPNQPQHF
>TRBJ2-7|-|TRBV27
TGTGCCAGCAGTTTATTCAGAAACGCCTACGAGCAGTACTTC
CASSLFRNAYEQYF
>TRBJ1-2|-|TRBV5-1
TGCGCCAGCAGTCCCTGGGACATAAATTATGGCTACACCTTC
CASSPWDINYGYTF
>TRBJ1-5|TRBD1|TRBV30
TGTGCCTGGAGTGTACAGGGGTTGCCGGATCAGCCCCAGCATTTT
CAWSVQGLPDQPQHF
>TRBJ1-6|TRBD1|TRBV5-4
TGTGCCAGCAGCCCCGACCGGGACAGAGCAAATTCACCCCTCCACTTT
CASSPDRDRANSPLHF
>TRBJ2-5|-|TRBV28
TGTGCCAGCAGTGAGGTTATTCCAGAGACCCAGTACTTC
CASSEVIPETQYF